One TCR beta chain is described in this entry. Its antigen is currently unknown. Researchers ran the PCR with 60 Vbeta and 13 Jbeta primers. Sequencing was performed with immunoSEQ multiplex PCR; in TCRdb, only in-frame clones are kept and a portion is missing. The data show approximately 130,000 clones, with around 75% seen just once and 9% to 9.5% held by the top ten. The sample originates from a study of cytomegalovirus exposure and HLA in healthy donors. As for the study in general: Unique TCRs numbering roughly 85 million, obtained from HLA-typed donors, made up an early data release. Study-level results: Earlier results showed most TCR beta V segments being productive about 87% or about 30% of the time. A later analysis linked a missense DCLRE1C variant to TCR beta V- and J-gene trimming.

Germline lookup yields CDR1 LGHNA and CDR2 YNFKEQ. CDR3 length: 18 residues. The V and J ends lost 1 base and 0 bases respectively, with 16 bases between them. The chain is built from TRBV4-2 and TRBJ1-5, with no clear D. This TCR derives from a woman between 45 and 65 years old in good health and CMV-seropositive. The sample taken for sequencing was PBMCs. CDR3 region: CASSQGLDVRLSNQPQHF. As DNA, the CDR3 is TGTGCCAGCAGCCAAGGATTAGATGTCCGACTTAGCAATCAGCCCCAGCATTTT.